This T cell receptor beta chain originates from a study of T cell changes during pregnancy in multiple sclerosis. The assay was immunoSEQ multiplex PCR, and TCRdb's table has in-frame clones only and misses some. The table has tens of thousands of clones, over 80% seen once. Source: CD4+ T cells from peripheral blood mononuclear cells, taken after pregnancy. The source of this sequence is a female donor with multiple sclerosis, enrolled in a pregnancy study.

The CDR3 bases are TGTGCCAGTAGTATAAGTCAGGGGGACGAGCAGTACTTC. It encodes CASSISQGDEQYF. V and J are TRBV19 and TRBJ2-7; 7 bases fit TRBD1. Germline lookup yields CDR1 LNHDA and CDR2 SQIVND (reference sequence). With 2 bases clipped from V and 5 bases from J, the junction kept 3 bases outside the gene matches. The length of the CDR3 is 13 residues. Combining the CDR3 with reference TRBV19 and TRBJ2-7 gives the whole variable domain DGGITQSPKYLFRKEGQNVTLSCEQNLNHDAMYWYRQDPGQGLRLIYYSQIVNDFQKGDIAEGYSVSREKKESFPLTVTSAQKNPTAFYLCASSISQGDEQYFGPGTRLTVT.